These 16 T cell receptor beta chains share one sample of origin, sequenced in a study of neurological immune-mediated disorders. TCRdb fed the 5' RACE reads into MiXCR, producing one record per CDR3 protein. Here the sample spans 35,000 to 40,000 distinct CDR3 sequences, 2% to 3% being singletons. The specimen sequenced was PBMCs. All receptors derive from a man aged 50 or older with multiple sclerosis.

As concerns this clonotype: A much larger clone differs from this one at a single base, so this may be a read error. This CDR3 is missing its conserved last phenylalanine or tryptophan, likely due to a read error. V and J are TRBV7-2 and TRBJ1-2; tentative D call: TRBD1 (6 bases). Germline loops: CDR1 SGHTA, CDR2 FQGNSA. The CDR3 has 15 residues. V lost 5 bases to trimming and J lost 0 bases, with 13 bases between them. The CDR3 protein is CASSPTDSTNYGYTI. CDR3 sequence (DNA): TGTGCCAGCAGCCCTACGGACAGTACTAACTATGGCTACACCATC.

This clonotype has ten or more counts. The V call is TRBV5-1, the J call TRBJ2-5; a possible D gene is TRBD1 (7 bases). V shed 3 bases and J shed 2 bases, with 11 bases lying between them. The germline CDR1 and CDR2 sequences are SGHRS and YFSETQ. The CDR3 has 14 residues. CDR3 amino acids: CASSSAGQQETQYF. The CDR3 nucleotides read TGCGCCAGCAGCTCGGCGGGACAGCAAGAGACCCAGTACTTC. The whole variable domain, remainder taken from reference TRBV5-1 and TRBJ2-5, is KAGVTQTPRYLIKTRGQQVTLSCSPISGHRSVSWYQQTPGQGLQFLFEYFSETQRNKGNFPGRFSGRQFSNSRSEMNVSTLELGDSALYLCASSSAGQQETQYFGPGTRLLVL.

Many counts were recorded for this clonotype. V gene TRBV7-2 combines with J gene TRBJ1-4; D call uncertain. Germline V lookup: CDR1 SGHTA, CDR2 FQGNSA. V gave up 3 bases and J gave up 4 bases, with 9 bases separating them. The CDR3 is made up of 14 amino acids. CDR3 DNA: TGTGCCAGCAGCTTTCGCAGTCTTAATGAAAAACTGTTTTTT. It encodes CASSFRSLNEKLFF.

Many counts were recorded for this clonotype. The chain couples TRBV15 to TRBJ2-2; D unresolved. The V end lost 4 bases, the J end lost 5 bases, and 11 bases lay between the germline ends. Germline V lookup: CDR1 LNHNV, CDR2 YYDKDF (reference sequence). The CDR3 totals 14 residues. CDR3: CATSTDPLTGELFF. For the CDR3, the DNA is TGTGCCACCAGCACTGACCCCTTGACCGGGGAGCTGTTTTTT.

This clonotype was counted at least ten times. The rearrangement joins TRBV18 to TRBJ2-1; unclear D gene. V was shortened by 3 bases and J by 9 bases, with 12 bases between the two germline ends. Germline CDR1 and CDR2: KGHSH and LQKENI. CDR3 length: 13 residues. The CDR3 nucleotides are TGTGCCAGCTCACCGATAGGGAACTCTGAGCAGTTCTTC. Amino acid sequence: CASSPIGNSEQFF.

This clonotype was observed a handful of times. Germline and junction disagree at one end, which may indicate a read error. CDR3 in amino acids: CSARGQGKPQNF. CDR3 nucleotides: TGCAGTGCTAGAGGACAGGGAAAACCCCAGAATTTT. J is TRBJ1-5 and V is TRBV20-1; TRBD1 agrees at 7 bases. This CDR3 contains 12 residues. Germline V gene data show CDR1 as DFQATT and CDR2 as SNEGSKA (reference sequence).

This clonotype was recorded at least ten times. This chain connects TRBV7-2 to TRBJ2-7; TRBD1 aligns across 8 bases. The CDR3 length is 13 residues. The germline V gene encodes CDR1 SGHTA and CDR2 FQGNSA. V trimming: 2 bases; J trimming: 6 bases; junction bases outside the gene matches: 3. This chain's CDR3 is CASSLSTGGEQYF. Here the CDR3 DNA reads TGTGCCAGCAGCTTATCCACAGGGGGCGAGCAGTACTTC.

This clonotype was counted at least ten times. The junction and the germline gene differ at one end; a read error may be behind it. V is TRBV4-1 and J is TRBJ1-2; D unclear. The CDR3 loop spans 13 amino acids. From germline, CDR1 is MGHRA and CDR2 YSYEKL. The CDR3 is CASSQDLEENRAF. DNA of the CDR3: TGCGCCAGCAGCCAAGATCTTGAGGAGAATCGTGCCTTC.

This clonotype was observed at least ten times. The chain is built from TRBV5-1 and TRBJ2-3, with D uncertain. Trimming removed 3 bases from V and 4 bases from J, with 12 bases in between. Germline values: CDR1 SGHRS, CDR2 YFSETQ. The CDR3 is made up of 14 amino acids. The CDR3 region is CASSSQAGPDTQYF. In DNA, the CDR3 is TGCGCCAGCAGCTCTCAAGCCGGTCCAGATACGCAGTATTTT.

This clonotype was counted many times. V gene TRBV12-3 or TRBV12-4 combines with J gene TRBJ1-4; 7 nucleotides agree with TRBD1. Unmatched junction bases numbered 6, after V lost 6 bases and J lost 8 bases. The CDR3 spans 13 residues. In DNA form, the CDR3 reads TGTGCCAGCAGGGGGACAGTGGGGGAAAAACTGTTTTTT. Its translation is CASRGTVGEKLFF.

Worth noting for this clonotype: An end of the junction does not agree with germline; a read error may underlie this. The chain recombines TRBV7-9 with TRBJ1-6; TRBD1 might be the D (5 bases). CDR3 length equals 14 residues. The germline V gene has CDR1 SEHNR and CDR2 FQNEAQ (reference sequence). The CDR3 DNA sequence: TGTGCCAGCAGCTCCCGGGCGGGGGGATCACCCCTCAACTTT. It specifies CASSSRAGGSPLNF.

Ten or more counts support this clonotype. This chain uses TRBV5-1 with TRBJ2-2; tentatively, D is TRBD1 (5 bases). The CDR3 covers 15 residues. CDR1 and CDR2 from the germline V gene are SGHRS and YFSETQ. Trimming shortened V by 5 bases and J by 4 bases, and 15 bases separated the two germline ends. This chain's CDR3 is CASRVGDVRTGELFF. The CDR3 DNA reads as TGCGCCAGCAGGGTAGGGGATGTTCGCACCGGGGAGCTGTTTTTT.

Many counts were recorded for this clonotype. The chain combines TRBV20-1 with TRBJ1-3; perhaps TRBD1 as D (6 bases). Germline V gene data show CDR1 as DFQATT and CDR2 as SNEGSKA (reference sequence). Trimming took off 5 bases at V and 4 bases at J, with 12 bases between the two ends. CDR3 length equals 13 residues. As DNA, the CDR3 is TGCAGTGCTGATTCGACAGGAGGAAACACCATATATTTT. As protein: CSADSTGGNTIYF.

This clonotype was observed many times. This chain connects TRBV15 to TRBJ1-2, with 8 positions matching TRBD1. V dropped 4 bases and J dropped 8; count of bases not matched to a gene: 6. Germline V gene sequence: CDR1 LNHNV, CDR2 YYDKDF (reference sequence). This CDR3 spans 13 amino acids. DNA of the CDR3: TGTGCCACCAGCAAAGCACAGGGGGAGGGCTACACCTTC. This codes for CATSKAQGEGYTF.

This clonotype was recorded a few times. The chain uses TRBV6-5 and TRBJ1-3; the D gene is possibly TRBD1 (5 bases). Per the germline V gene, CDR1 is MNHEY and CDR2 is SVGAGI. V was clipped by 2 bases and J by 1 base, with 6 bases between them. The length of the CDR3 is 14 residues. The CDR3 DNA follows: TGTGCCAGCAGTTACCAGGGTTCTGGAAACACCATATATTTT. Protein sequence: CASSYQGSGNTIYF.

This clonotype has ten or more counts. CDR3 sequence (DNA): TGTGCCAGCAGCTCACGGACTACCGGATCCTACAATGAGCAGTTCTTC. Its protein is CASSSRTTGSYNEQFF. The chain is built from TRBV11-3 and TRBJ2-1, with a weak D call TRBD2 (6 bases). Trimming stripped 4 bases from V and 1 base from J, with 14 bases between. CDR1 is SGHNT and CDR2 is YENEEA in the germline V gene. This CDR3 is built from 16 residues.